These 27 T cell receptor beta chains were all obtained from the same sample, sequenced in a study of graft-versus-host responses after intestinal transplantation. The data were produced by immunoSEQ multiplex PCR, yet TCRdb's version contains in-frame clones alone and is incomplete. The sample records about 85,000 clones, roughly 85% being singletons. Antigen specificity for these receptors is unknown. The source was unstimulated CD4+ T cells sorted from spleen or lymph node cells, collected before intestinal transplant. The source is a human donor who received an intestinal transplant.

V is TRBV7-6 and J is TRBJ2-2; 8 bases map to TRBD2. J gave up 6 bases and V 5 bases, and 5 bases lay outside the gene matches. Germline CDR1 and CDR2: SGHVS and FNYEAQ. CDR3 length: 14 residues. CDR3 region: CASSLGGAAGELFF. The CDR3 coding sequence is TGTGCCAGCAGCCTCGGGGGGGCTGCCGGGGAGCTGTTTTTT.

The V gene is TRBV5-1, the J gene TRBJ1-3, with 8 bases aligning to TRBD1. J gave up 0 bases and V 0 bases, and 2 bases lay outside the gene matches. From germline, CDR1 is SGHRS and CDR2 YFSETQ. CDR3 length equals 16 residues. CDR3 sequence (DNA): TGCGCCAGCAGCTTGGCACAGGGGGACTCTGGAAACACCATATATTTT. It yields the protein CASSLAQGDSGNTIYF.

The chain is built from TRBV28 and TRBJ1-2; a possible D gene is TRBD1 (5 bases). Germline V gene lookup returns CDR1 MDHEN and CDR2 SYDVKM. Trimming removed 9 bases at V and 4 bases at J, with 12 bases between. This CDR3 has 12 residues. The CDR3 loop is CASAQGGYGYTF. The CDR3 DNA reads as TGTGCCAGTGCGCAGGGCGGCTATGGCTACACCTTC.

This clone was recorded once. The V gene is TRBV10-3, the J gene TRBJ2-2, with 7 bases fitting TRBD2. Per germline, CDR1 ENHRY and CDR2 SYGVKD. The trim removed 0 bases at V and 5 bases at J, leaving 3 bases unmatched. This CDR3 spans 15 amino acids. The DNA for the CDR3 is TGTGCCATCAGTGAGTCGTTAGCGGGTACCGGGGAGCTGTTTTTT. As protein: CAISESLAGTGELFF.

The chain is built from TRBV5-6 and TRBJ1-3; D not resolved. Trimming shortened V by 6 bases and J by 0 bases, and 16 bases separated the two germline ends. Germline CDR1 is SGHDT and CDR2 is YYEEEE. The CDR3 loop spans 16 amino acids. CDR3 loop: CASTLGGPFSGNTIYF. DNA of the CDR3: TGTGCCAGCACCTTAGGCGGGCCCTTCTCTGGAAACACCATATATTTT.

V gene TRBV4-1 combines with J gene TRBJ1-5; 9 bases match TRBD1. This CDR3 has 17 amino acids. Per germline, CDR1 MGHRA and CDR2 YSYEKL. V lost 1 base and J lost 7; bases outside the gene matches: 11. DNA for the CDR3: TGCGCCAGCAGCCAAGGCCCCCACACAGGGGGCGGGCAGCCCCAGCATTTT. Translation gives CASSQGPHTGGGQPQHF.

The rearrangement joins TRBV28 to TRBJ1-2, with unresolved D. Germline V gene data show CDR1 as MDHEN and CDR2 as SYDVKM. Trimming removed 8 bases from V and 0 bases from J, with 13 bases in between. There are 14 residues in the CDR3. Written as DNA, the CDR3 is TGTGCCAGCCTCCGAGACACCTCTAACTATGGCTACACCTTC. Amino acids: CASLRDTSNYGYTF.

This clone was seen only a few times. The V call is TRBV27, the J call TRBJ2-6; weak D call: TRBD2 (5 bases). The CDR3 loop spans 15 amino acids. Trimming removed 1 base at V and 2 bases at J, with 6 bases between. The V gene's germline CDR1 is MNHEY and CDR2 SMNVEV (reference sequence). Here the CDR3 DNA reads TGTGCCAGCAGTTTATTGGAGGCTGGGGCCAACGTCCTGACTTTC. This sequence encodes CASSLLEAGANVLTF.

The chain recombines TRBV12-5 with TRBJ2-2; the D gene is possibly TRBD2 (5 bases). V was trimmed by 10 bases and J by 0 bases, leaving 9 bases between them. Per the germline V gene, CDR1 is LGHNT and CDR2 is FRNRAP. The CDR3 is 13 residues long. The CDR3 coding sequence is TGTGCTACCGAGGACTCGAACACCGGGGAGCTGTTTTTT. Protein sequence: CATEDSNTGELFF.

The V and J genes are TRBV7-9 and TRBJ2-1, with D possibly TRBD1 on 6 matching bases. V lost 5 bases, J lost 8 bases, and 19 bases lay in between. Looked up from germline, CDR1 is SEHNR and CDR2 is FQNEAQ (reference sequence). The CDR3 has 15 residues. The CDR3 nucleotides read TGTGCCAGCAGCCCAGGGGTAGCCATAGTCTATGAGCAGTTCTTC. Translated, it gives CASSPGVAIVYEQFF.

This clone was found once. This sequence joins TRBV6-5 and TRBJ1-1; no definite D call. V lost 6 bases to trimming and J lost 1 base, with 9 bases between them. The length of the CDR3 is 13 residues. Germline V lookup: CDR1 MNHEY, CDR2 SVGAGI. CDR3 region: CASSWFGNTEAFF. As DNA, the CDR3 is TGTGCCAGCAGCTGGTTCGGGAACACTGAAGCTTTCTTT.

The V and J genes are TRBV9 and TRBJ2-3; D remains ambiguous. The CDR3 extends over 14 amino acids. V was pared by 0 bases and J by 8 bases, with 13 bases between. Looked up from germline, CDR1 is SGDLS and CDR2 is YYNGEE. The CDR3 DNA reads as TGTGCCAGCAGCGTAGTTGCGAAATCCGTTACGCAGTATTTT. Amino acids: CASSVVAKSVTQYF.

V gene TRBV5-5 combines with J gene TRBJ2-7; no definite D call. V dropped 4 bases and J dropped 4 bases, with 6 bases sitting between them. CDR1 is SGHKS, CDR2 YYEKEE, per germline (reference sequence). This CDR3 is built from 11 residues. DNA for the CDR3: TGTGCCAGCAGCCCACAGTACGAGCAGTACTTC. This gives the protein CASSPQYEQYF.

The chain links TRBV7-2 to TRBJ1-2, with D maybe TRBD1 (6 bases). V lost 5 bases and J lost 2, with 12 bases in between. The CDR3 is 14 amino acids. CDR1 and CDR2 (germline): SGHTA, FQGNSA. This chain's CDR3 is CASSHRQGNYGYTF. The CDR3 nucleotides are TGTGCCAGCAGCCACCGGCAGGGGAACTATGGCTACACCTTC.

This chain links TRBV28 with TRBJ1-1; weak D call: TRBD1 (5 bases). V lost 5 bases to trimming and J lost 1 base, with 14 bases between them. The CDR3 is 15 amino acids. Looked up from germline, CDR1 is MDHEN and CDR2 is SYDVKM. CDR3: CASSPPGQQNTEAFF. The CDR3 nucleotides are TGTGCCAGCAGTCCCCCCGGACAACAGAACACTGAAGCTTTCTTT.

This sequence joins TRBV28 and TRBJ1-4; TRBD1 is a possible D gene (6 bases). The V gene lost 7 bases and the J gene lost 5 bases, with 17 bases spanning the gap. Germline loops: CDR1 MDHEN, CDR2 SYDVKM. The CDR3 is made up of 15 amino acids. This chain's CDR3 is CASNLGGAGNEKLFF. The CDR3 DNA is TGTGCCAGCAATCTAGGGGGGGCAGGGAATGAAAAACTGTTTTTT.

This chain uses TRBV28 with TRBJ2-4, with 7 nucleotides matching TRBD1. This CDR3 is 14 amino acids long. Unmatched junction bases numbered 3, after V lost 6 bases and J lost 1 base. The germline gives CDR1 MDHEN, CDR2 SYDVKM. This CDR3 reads CASSTQGAKNIQYF. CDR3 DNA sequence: TGTGCCAGCAGCACACAGGGGGCCAAAAACATTCAGTACTTC.

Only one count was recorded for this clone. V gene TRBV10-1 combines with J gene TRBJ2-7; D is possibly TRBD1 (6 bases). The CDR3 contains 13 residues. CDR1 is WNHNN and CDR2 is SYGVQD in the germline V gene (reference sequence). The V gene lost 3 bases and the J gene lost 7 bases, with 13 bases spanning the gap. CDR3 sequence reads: CASSDHRVGEQYF. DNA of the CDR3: TGCGCCAGCAGTGACCACAGGGTTGGAGAGCAGTACTTC.

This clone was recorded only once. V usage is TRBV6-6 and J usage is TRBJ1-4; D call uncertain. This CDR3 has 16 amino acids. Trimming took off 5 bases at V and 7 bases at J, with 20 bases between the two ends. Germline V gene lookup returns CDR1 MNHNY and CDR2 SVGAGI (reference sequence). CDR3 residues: CASSGDQMSRSEKLFF. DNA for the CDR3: TGTGCCAGCAGTGGAGACCAGATGTCGAGGAGTGAAAAACTGTTTTTT.

The CDR3 DNA is TGTGCCAGCAGTTACTCCGGGGTAACGTACAATGAGCAGTTCTTC. It is translated as CASSYSGVTYNEQFF. The chain carries TRBV6-5 and TRBJ2-1, with a weak D call TRBD2 (5 bases). Germline CDR1 and CDR2: MNHEY and SVGAGI. V lost 0 bases to trimming and J lost 4 bases, with 10 bases between them. There are 15 residues in the CDR3.

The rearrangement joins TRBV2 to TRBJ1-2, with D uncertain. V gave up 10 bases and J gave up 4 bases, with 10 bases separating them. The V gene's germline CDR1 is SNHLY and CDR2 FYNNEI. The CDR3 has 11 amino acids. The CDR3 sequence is CATSVLYGYTF. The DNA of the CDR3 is TGTGCCACCTCCGTACTCTATGGCTACACCTTC.

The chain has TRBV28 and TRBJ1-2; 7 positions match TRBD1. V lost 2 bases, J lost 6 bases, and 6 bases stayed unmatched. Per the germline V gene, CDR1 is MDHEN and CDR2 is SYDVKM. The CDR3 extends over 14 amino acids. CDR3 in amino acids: CASSLTVGGNGYTF. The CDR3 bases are TGTGCCAGCAGTTTAACCGTAGGGGGCAATGGCTACACCTTC.

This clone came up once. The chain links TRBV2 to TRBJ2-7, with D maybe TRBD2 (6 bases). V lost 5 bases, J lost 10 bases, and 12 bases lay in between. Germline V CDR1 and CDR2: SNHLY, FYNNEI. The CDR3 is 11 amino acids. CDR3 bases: TGTGCCAGCAGTTTCGTGGGGGGACAGTACTTC. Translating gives CASSFVGGQYF.

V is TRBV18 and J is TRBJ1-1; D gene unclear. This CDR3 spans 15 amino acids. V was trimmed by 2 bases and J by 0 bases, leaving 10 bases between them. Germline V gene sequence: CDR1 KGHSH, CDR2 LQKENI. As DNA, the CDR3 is TGTGCCAGCTCACCAGAGTCCGCGGTGAACACTGAAGCTTTCTTT. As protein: CASSPESAVNTEAFF.

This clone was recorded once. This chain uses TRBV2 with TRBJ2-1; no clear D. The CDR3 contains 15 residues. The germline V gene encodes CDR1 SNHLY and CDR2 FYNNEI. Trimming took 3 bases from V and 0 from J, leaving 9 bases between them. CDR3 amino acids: CASSERLSSYNEQFF. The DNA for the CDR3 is TGTGCCAGCAGTGAGCGGTTAAGCTCCTACAATGAGCAGTTCTTC.

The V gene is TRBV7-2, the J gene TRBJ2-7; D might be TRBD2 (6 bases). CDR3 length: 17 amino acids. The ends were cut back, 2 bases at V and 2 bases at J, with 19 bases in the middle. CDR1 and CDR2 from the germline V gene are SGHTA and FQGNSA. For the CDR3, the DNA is TGTGCCAGCAGCTTACGAGGCGGCGGGGCGACTACCTACGAGCAGTACTTC. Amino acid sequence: CASSLRGGGATTYEQYF.

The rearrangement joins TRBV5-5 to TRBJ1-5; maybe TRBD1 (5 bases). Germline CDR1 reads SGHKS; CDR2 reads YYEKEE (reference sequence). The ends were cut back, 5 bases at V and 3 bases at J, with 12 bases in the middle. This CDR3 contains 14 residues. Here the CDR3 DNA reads TGTGCCAGCAGTCAAGACAGTCCCAATCAGCCCCAGCATTTT. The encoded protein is CASSQDSPNQPQHF.